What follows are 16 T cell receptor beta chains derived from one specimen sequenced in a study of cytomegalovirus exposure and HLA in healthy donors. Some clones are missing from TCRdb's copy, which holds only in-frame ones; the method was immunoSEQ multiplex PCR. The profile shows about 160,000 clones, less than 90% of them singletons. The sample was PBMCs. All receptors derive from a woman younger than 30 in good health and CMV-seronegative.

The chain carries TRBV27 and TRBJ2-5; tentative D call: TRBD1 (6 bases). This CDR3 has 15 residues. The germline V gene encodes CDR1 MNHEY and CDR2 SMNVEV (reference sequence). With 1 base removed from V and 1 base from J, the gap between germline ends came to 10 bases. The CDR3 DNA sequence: TGTGCCAGCAGTTTATTAGGACAGCTCCAAGAGACCCAGTACTTC. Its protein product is CASSLLGQLQETQYF.

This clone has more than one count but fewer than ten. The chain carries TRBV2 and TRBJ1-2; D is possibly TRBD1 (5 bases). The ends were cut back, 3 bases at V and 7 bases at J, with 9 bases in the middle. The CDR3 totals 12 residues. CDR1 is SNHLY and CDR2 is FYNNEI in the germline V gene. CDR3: CASSDRGGGYTF. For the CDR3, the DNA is TGTGCCAGCAGTGACCGGGGGGGTGGCTACACCTTC.

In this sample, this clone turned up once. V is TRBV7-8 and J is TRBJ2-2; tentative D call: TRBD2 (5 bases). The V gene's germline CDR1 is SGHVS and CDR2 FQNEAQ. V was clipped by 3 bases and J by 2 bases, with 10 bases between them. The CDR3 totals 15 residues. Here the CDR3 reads CASSLPGGNTGELFF. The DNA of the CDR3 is TGTGCCAGCAGCTTGCCAGGAGGTAACACCGGGGAGCTGTTTTTT.

CDR3 sequence (DNA): TGTGCCAGTAGTATAGGGACGATAGCGAATCAGCCCCAGCATTTT. Protein: CASSIGTIANQPQHF. The J gene is TRBJ1-5, the V gene TRBV19; D gene uncertain. The CDR3 runs to 15 residues. CDR1 and CDR2 (germline): LNHDA, SQIVND (reference sequence). The V and J ends lost 1 base and 4 bases respectively, with 11 bases between them.

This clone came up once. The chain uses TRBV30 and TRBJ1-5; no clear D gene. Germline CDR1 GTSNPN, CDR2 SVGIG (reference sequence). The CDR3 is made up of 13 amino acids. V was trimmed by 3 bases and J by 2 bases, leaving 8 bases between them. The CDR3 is CAWSDRGNQPQHF. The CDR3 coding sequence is TGTGCCTGGAGCGATCGGGGCAATCAGCCCCAGCATTTT.

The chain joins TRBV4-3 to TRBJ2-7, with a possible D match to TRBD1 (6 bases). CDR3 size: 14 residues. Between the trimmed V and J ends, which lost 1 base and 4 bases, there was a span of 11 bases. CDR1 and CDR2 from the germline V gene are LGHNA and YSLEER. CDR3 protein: CASSQGYREYEQYF. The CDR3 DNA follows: TGCGCCAGCAGCCAAGGGTACAGGGAGTACGAGCAGTACTTC.

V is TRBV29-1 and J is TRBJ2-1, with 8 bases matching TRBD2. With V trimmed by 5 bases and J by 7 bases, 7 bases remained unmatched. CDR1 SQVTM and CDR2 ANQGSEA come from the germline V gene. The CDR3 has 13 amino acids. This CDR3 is CSVRAGAENEQFF. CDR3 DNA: TGCAGCGTTCGAGCGGGAGCGGAAAATGAGCAGTTCTTC.

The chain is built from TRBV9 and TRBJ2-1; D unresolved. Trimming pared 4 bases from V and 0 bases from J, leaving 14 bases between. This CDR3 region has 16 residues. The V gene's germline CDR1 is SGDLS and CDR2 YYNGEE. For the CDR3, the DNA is TGTGCCAGCAGCCCACACGAAATAAGCTCCTACAATGAGCAGTTCTTC. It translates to CASSPHEISSYNEQFF.

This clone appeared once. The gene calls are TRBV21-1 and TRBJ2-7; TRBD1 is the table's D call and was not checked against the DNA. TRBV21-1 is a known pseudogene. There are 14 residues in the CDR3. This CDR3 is CASNRTGDTYEQYF. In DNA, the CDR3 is TGTGCCAGCAACCGGACAGGGGACACCTACGAGCAGTACTTC.

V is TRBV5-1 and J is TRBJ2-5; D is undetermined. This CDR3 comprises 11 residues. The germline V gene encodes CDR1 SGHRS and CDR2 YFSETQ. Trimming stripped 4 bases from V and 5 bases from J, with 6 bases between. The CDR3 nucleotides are TGCGCCAGCAGCCGAGAGGAGACCCAGTACTTC. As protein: CASSREETQYF.

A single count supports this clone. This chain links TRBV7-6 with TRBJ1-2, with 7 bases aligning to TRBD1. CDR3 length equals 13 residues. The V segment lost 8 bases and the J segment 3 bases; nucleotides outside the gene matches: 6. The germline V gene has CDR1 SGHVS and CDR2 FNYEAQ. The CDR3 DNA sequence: TGTGCCAGCGGCACAGGGGACGACTATGGCTACACCTTC. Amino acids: CASGTGDDYGYTF. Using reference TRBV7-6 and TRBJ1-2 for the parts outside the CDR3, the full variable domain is GAGVSQSPRYKVTKRGQDVALRCDPISGHVSLYWYRQALGQGPEFLTYFNYEAQQDKSGLPNDRFSAERPEGSISTLTIQRTEQRDSAMYRCASGTGDDYGYTFGSGTRLTVV.

CDR3 sequence: CASSEQGNTSGDEQYF. DNA for the CDR3: TGTGCCAGCAGTGAACAGGGTAACACCTCAGGCGACGAGCAGTACTTC. The V call is TRBV6-1, the J call TRBJ2-7, with TRBD1 as a possible D gene (5 bases). The germline CDR1 and CDR2 sequences are MNHNS and SASEGT. Trimming removed 2 bases at V and 5 bases at J, with 19 bases between. This CDR3 spans 16 amino acids.

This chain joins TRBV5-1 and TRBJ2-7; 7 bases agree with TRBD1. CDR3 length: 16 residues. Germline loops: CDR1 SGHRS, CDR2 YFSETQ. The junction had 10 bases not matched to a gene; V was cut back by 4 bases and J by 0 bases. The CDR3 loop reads CASSAAGTASSYEQYF. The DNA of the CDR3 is TGCGCCAGCAGCGCAGCCGGGACAGCGAGCTCCTACGAGCAGTACTTC. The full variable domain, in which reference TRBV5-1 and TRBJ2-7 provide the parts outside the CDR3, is KAGVTQTPRYLIKTRGQQVTLSCSPISGHRSVSWYQQTPGQGLQFLFEYFSETQRNKGNFPGRFSGRQFSNSRSEMNVSTLELGDSALYLCASSAAGTASSYEQYFGPGTRLTVT.

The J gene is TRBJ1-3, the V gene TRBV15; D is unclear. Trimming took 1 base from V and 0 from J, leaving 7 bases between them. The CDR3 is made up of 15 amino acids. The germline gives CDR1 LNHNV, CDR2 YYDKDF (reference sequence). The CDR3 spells CATSRAGNSGNTIYF. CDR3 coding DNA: TGTGCCACCAGCAGAGCGGGGAACTCTGGAAACACCATATATTTT.

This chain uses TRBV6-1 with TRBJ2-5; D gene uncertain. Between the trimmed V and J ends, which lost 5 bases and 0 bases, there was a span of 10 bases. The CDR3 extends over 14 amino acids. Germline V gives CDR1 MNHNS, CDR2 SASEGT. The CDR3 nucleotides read TGTGCCAGCAGTCGATACGGTAACCAAGAGACCCAGTACTTC. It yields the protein CASSRYGNQETQYF.

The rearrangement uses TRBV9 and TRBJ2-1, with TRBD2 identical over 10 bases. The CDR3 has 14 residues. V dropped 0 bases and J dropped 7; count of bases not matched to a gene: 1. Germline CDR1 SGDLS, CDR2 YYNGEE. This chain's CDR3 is CASSVASGGNEQFF. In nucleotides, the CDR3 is TGTGCCAGCAGCGTAGCTAGCGGGGGAAATGAGCAGTTCTTC.